This T cell receptor beta chain was sequenced during a study of blood T cell repertoires in COVID-19. Per the authors' pipeline: Estimation of nucleated cell counts relied on the amplification of reference gene primers. The repertoire was sequenced with immunoSEQ multiplex PCR; TCRdb's copy has only in-frame clones and lacks some. The DNA was the basis for D and trimming; V, J and clone size are from that table. The sample includes roughly 250,000 clones, 87% of them seen just once. This clone came up once. Trimming at V came to 0 bases and at J to 10 bases, leaving 7 bases not matched to a gene. Germline CDR1 is MNHNY and CDR2 is SVGAGI (reference sequence). The CDR3 totals 16 residues.

This clonotype originated in a man aged 55-75 years who had recovered from COVID-19. V gene TRBV6-6 combines with J gene TRBJ2-1; 12 bases map to TRBD2. Sequenced input: peripheral blood. CDR3 sequence: CASSYSSSGGALEQFF. The CDR3 nucleotides are TGTGCCAGCAGTTACTCGTCTAGCGGGGGGGCTTTGGAGCAGTTCTTC.